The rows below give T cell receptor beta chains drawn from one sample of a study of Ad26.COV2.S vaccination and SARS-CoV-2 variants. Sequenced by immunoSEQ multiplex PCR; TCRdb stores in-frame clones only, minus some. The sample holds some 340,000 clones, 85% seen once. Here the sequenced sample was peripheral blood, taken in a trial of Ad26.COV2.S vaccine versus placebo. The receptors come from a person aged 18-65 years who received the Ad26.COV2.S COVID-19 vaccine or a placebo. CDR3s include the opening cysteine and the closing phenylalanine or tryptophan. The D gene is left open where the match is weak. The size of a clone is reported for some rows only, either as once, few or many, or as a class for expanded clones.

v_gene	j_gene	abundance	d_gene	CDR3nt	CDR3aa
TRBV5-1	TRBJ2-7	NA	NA	TGCGCCAGCAGCGCCGCTCCGGGACCCTTCTACGAGCAGTACTTC	CASSAAPGPFYEQYF
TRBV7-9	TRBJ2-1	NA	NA	TGTGCCAGCAGCCCGATACGGGGTGAGCAGTTCTTC	CASSPIRGEQFF
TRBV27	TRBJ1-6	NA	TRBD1	TGTGCCAGCAGCCACCGGGACAGAGATTCACCCCTCCACTTT	CASSHRDRDSPLHF
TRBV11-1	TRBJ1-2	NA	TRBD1	TGTGCCAGCAGCCAGGGACAGGGGGAATACACCTTC	CASSQGQGEYTF
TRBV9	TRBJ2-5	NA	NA	TGTGCCAGCAGCGTGTATCCACAGACGGGGGAGACCCAGTACTTC	CASSVYPQTGETQYF
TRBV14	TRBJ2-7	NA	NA	TGTGCCAGCAGCCAAGATCTGGGCTACGAGCAGTACTTC	CASSQDLGYEQYF
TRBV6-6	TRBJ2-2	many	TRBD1	TGTGCCAGCAGTTTTGGACAGGGGAACACCGGGGAGCTGTTTTTT	CASSFGQGNTGELFF
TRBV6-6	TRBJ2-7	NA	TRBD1	TGTGCCAGCAGTCGATCGACAGGGACCCACGAGCAGTACTTC	CASSRSTGTHEQYF
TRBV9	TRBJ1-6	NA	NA	TGTGCCAGCAGCGGGTCAGGGGCCTATAATTCACCCCTCCACTTT	CASSGSGAYNSPLHF
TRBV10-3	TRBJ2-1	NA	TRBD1	TGTGCCATCCCTAGGTACCGCAGGAAAGAAAAAGGACAGGGGAGTATGGTCAGTGAGCAGTTCTTC	CAIPRYRRKEKGQGSMVSEQFF
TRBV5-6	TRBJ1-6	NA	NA	TGTGCCAGCAGCTTGGGTCCGAGGAGCTCCTATAATTCACCCCTCCACTTT	CASSLGPRSSYNSPLHF
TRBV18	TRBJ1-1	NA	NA	TGTGCCAGCTCACCACCGAATCACAGGATGTCGAACACTGAAGCTTTCTTT	CASSPPNHRMSNTEAFF
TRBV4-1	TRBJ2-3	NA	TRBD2	TGCGCCAGCAGCCAAGTACGGGGGGAAGGTCGGACAGATACGCAGTATTTT	CASSQVRGEGRTDTQYF
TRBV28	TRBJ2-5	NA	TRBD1	TGTGCCAGCAGTCCTCAGGGGGTCGGGACCCAGTACTTC	CASSPQGVGTQYF
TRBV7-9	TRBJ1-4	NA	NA	TGTGCCAGCAGCTCTTCTGGACGGGTTGAAAAACTGTTTTTT	CASSSSGRVEKLFF
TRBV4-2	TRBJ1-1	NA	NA	TGTGCCAGCAGCCAAGATCGGGACACTGAAGCTTTCTTT	CASSQDRDTEAFF
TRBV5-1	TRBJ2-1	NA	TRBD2	TGCGCCAGCAGCACGGGACTAGCGGGGGCAAGCTCCTACAATGAGCAGTTCTTC	CASSTGLAGASSYNEQFF
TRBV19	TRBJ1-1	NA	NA	TGTGCCAGTAGTATAAGTCAGAACACTGAAGCTTTCTTT	CASSISQNTEAFF
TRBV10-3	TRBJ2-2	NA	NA	TGTGCCATCAGTGCCTCAGGGGTAACGAACACCGGGGAGCTGTTTTTT	CAISASGVTNTGELFF
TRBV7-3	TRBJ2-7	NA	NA	TGTGCCAGCAGCTTAGCGAGTAGCGGACCCTACGAGCAGTACTTC	CASSLASSGPYEQYF
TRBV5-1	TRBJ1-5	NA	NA	TGCGCCAGCAGCCCAGTCGGGAGCGGCAATCAGCCCCAGCATTTT	CASSPVGSGNQPQHF
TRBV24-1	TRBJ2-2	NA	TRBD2	TGTGCCACCAGTGATTGGGGGGGGTTCACCGGGGAGCTGTTTTTT	CATSDWGGFTGELFF
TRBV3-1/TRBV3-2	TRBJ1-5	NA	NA	TGTGCCAGCAGCCAAGACCGTCCGGGAAGTCAGCCCCAGCATTTT	CASSQDRPGSQPQHF
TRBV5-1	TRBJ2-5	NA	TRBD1	TGCGCCAGCAGCTGGGGGACAGGTGAAGAGACCCAGTACTTC	CASSWGTGEETQYF
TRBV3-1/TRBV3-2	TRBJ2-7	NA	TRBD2	TGTGCCAGCAGCCGAGGGACTAGCGGGGGAAAAACCTACGAGCAGTACTTC	CASSRGTSGGKTYEQYF
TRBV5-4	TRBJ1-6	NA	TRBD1	TGTGCCAGCAGCTTGTGGTCAGGGGGGATCTATAATTCACCCCTCCACTTT	CASSLWSGGIYNSPLHF
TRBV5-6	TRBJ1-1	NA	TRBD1	TGTGCCAGCACCCCAGGGGGCGCATCCGAAGCTTTCTTT	CASTPGGASEAFF
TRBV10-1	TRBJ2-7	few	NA	TGCGCCAGCAGTGCCTCTAGGGGCAGGGCCGAGCAGTACTTC	CASSASRGRAEQYF
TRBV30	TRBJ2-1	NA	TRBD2	TGTGCCTGGAGTGCGCTAGGACTAGCGGGAAACAATGAGCAGTTCTTC	CAWSALGLAGNNEQFF
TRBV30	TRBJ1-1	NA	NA	TGTGCCTGGAGTGCTTGGGGGGAGAACACTGAAGCTTTCTTT	CAWSAWGENTEAFF
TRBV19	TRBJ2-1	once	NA	TGTGCCAGTAGTACCTCCGCCAGGGGCAGTGAGCAGTTCTTC	CASSTSARGSEQFF
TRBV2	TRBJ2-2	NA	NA	TGTGCCAACACCGCGAACACCGGGGAGCTGTTTTTT	CANTANTGELFF
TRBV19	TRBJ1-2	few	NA	TGTGCCAGTAGTATTAGGCCGGGACACCTACTCTATGGCTACACCTTC	CASSIRPGHLLYGYTF
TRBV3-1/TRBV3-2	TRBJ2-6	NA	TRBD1	TGTGCCAGCAGCCAGGGACAGGGGAATTCTGGGGCCAACGTCCTGACTTTC	CASSQGQGNSGANVLTF
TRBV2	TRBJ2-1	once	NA	TGTGCCAGCAGTTACATAAATGAGCAGTTCTTC	CASSYINEQFF
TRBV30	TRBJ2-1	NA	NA	TGTGCCTGGAGTGACTGGACAAATCCCCATGAGCAGTTCTTC	CAWSDWTNPHEQFF
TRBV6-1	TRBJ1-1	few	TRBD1	TGTGCCAGCAGGGTGGGACAGCGTACCACTGAAGCTTTCTTT	CASRVGQRTTEAFF
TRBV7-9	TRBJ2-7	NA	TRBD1	TGTGCCAGCAGCTTAGCCTCCGGGACAGGGTACTACGAGCAGTACTTC	CASSLASGTGYYEQYF
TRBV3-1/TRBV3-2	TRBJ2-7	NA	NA	TGTGCCAGCAGCCCCCTCTCGGTTAGCTACGAGCAGTACTTC	CASSPLSVSYEQYF
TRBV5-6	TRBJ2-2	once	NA	TGTGCCAGCAGCTTGGCCGCGGGGCGCGGGATCGGGGAGCTGTTTTTT	CASSLAAGRGIGELFF
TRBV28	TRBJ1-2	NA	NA	TGTGCCAGCAGTTTACGGGTCGGCGGGGTTGGGTATGGCTACACCTTC	CASSLRVGGVGYGYTF
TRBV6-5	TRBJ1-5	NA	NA	TGTGCCAGCCGGTGGGGTCCTAATAGCAATCAGCCCCAGCATTTT	CASRWGPNSNQPQHF
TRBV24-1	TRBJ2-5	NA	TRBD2	TGTGCCACCAGTGATTTTGGCGGGGGGGCAGGTAGAGAGACCCAGTACTTC	CATSDFGGGAGRETQYF
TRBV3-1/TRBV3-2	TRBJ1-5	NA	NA	TGTGCCAGCAGCCTCGGGGTTCAGCCCCAGCATTTT	CASSLGVQPQHF
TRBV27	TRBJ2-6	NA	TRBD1	TGTGCCAGCAGTTTATGGGGGACAGGCGCAGCCGGGGCCAACGTCCTGACTTTC	CASSLWGTGAAGANVLTF
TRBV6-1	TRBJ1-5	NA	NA	TGTGCCAGCAGTGATGGGGCCATCAATCAGCCCCAGCATTTT	CASSDGAINQPQHF
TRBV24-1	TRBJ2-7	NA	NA	TGTGCCACCAGTGATTACGCTGGCGAGCAGTACTTC	CATSDYAGEQYF
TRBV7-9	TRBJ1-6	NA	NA	TGTGCCAGCAGCTTATGGAATAATTCACCCCTCCACTTT	CASSLWNNSPLHF
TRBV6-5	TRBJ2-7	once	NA	TGTGCCAGCAGACCCACAGGGACCTCCTACGAGCAGTACTTC	CASRPTGTSYEQYF
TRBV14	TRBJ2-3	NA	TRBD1	TGTGCCAGCAGCCCGGGGACAGGGGGAACAGATACGCAGTATTTT	CASSPGTGGTDTQYF
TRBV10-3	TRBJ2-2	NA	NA	TGTGCCATCAATCAGGGGACGAACACCGGGGAGCTGTTTTTT	CAINQGTNTGELFF
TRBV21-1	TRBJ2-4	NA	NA	TGTGCCAGCAGCAAAGGGCTACGGGGACTAGCGGGGGGGCCCGGATTGAACATTCAGTACTTC	CASSKGLRGLAGGPGLNIQYF
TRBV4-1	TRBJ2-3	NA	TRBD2	TGCGCCAGCAGCCAAGATGGCGGGACTAGCGCTAACACAGATACGCAGTATTTT	CASSQDGGTSANTDTQYF
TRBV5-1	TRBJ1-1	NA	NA	TGCGCCAGCGGCGGAGGGAGTGAAGCTTTCTTT	CASGGGSEAFF
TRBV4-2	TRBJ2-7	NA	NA	TGTGCCAGCAGCCAAGAGCACGACACCACCTACGAGCAGTACTTC	CASSQEHDTTYEQYF
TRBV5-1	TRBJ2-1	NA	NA	TGCGCCAGCTGCCTCGACCGCCTCAATGAGCAGTTCTTC	CASCLDRLNEQFF
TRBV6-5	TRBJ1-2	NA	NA	TGTGCCAGCAGTTATGGCGGGGCTGGCTACACCTTC	CASSYGGAGYTF
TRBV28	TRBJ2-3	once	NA	TGTGCCAGCAGCCGTACAGGGGCGGGGGATACGCAGTATTTT	CASSRTGAGDTQYF
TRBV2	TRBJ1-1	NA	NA	TGTGCCAGCAGTGGGGACACTGAAGCTTTCTTT	CASSGDTEAFF